This is a list of T cell receptor beta chains from one sample in a study of T cells in Graves' hyperthyroidism and ophthalmopathy. TCRdb re-called the multiplex PCR reads through MiXCR, storing one row per CDR3 protein. Of under 400,000 distinct CDR3 sequences listed, about a sixth are singletons. The sample consisted of blood. The receptors originated from a woman between 40 and 50 years old with Graves' ophthalmopathy. Both conserved end residues are part of each CDR3. The order of the fields is V gene, clone size, D gene, J gene, CDR3 protein, CDR3 DNA. D genes are given only for firm matches. Clone size is given for some rows only: seen once, a few or many times, or a class if the clone is expanded.

TRBV28,-,TRBD1,TRBJ1-2,CASSLPTGGAGYTF,TGTGCCAGCAGTTTACCCACAGGGGGTGCTGGCTACACCTTC
TRBV11-2,many,-,TRBJ2-5,CASTLRASIQETQYF,TGTGCCAGCACTCTCCGGGCCAGTATCCAAGAGACCCAGTACTTC
TRBV2,many,-,TRBJ2-7,CASSAYRLTYEQYF,TGTGCCAGCAGTGCCTACAGATTAACCTACGAGCAGTACTTC
TRBV5-1,many,TRBD1,TRBJ1-1,CASSLGLFTGALSTEAFF,TGCGCCAGCAGCTTGGGTCTTTTCACAGGGGCCCTGAGCACTGAAGCTTTCTTT
TRBV6-5,many,-,TRBJ1-3,CASSLGGVAGNTIYF,TGTGCCAGCAGTTTGGGGGGCGTAGCTGGAAACACCATATATTTT
TRBV24-1,many,TRBD2,TRBJ2-7,CATSAPVTSGSLSYEQYF,TGTGCCACCAGTGCCCCGGTGACTAGCGGGAGTCTGAGCTACGAGCAGTACTTC
TRBV6-5,few,-,TRBJ2-7,CASSYSWGTYEQYF,TGTGCCAGCAGTTACTCGTGGGGGACCTACGAGCAGTACTTC
TRBV12-3/TRBV12-4,many,-,TRBJ1-5,CAISDGHQPQHF,TGTGCCATCTCTGATGGCCATCAGCCCCAGCATTTT
TRBV6-1,many,TRBD1,TRBJ1-1,CASSEDGLDRGVWNTEAFF,TGTGCCAGCAGTGAAGACGGTTTGGACAGGGGGGTTTGGAACACTGAAGCTTTCTTT
TRBV6-2/TRBV6-3,many,TRBD1,TRBJ1-6,CASRNTGEVSPLHF,TGTGCCAGCAGGAATACAGGGGAGGTTTCACCCCTCCACTTT
TRBV7-6,many,-,TRBJ2-7,CASSPGPNPYEQYF,TGTGCCAGCAGCCCGGGCCCGAACCCCTACGAGCAGTACTTC
TRBV2,many,TRBD1,TRBJ1-1,CASSPRDRGSTEAFF,TGTGCCAGCAGTCCCCGGGACAGGGGAAGTACTGAAGCTTTCTTT
TRBV28,-,-,TRBJ2-7,CASILLEVGPSSYEQYF,TGTGCCAGCATCCTACTCGAGGTGGGACCATCGTCCTACGAGCAGTACTTC
TRBV20-1,many,TRBD1,TRBJ1-2,CSAGGQANYGYTF,TGCAGTGCTGGGGGACAGGCTAACTATGGCTACACCTTC
TRBV6-1,many,TRBD1,TRBJ1-2,CASSVSYPGTANYGYTF,TGTGCCAGCAGTGTAAGCTATCCCGGGACAGCTAACTATGGCTACACCTTC
TRBV6-5,many,-,TRBJ1-5,CASSYVDGLNQPQHF,TGTGCCAGCAGTTACGTGGACGGACTCAATCAGCCCCAGCATTTT
TRBV11-2,many,-,TRBJ1-1,CASSLEMSEAFF,TGTGCCAGCAGCTTAGAGATGTCGGAAGCTTTCTTT
TRBV6-5,many,-,TRBJ2-5,CASSYDIRGQETQYF,TGTGCCAGCAGTTACGATATAAGGGGACAAGAGACCCAGTACTTC
TRBV12-3/TRBV12-4,many,-,TRBJ1-1,CASSFLWGRDTEAFF,TGTGCCAGCAGTTTTTTGTGGGGGAGGGACACTGAAGCTTTCTTT
TRBV28,many,-,TRBJ2-2,CASSAPRQNTGELFF,TGTGCCAGCAGTGCGCCTAGACAGAACACCGGGGAGCTGTTTTTT